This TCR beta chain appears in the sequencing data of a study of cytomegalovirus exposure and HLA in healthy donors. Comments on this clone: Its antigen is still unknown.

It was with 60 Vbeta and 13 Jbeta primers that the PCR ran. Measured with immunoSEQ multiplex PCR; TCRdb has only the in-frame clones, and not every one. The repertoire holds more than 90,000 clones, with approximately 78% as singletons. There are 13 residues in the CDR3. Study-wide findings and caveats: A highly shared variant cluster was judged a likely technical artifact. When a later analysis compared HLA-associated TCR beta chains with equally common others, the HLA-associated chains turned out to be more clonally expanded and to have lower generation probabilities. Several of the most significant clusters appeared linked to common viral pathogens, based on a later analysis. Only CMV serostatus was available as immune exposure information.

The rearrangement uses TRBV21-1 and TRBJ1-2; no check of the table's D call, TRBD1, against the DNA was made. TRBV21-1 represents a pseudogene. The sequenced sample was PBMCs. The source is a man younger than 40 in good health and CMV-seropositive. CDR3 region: CASSLLNRGGYTF. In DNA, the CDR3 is TGTGCCAGCAGCCTACTCAACAGGGGGGGTTACACCTTC.